This T cell receptor beta chain was sequenced during a study of cytomegalovirus exposure and HLA in healthy donors. The germline V and J ends were trimmed by 6 bases and 1 base, with 9 bases remaining between them. CDR1 is SQVTM and CDR2 is ANQGSEA in the germline V gene. This CDR3 comprises 12 residues. PCR used 60 Vbeta primers and 13 Jbeta primers. Profiled with immunoSEQ multiplex PCR; TCRdb holds only in-frame clones, not every one. This table has about 65,000 clones, around 62% appearing once. The TCR sequence derives from a man aged 25-45 years in good health and CMV-seronegative. The sample comprised PBMCs. The chain carries TRBV29-1 and TRBJ1-1; possibly TRBD1 for D (6 bases). The CDR3 protein is CSVGQQNTEAFF. CDR3 DNA sequence: TGCAGCGTAGGACAGCAGAACACTGAAGCTTTCTTT.